Following are 3 T cell receptor beta chains from one sample sequenced in a study of T cell responses to AZD1222 COVID-19 vaccine. TCRdb's table, derived via immunoSEQ multiplex PCR, lists solely in-frame clones and lacks some. The data show more than 150,000 clones, roughly 90% seen once. Specimen: peripheral blood, collected on day 0 of AZD1222 vaccination. These receptors came from an adult in good health.

The CDR3 bases are TGTGCCAGCAGCCCCTCCAGGACCAGCATCGACAATGAGCAGTTCTTC. It codes for CASSPSRTSIDNEQFF. V gene TRBV3-1 (or the pseudogene TRBV3-2) combines with J gene TRBJ2-1; D not resolved. Germline V gene sequence: CDR1 LGHDT, CDR2 YNNKEL (reference sequence). CDR3 size: 16 residues. Trimming took 4 bases from V and 5 from J, leaving 18 bases between them.

V is TRBV5-1 and J is TRBJ2-3; 7 positions agree with TRBD2. The CDR3 extends over 14 amino acids. Germline lookup yields CDR1 SGHRS and CDR2 YFSETQ. J gave up 3 bases and V 5 bases, and 6 bases lay outside the gene matches. The CDR3 DNA reads TGCGCCAGCAGAAGAGGTAGCGGGACAGATACGCAGTATTTT. Translation gives CASRRGSGTDTQYF.

This chain joins TRBV15 and TRBJ1-3; no definite D call. Per germline, CDR1 LNHNV and CDR2 YYDKDF (reference sequence). V lost 0 bases to trimming and J lost 0 bases, with 12 bases between them. This CDR3 contains 17 residues. This CDR3 reads CATSRDLGMLSGNTIYF. Here the CDR3 DNA reads TGTGCCACCAGCAGAGATCTTGGGATGCTCTCTGGAAACACCATATATTTT.